The sequence of this T cell receptor (beta chain) was determined in a study of T cell responses to AZD1222 COVID-19 vaccine. About the research overall: Pooling covered second doses at about 4 or about 12 weeks.

Concerning this clone itself: The antigen remains undetermined.

The study, taken as a whole, reports: Baseline antibody screening turned up just a handful of seropositive AZD1222 recipients. Of spike-specific TCRs, nearly half reportedly target regions left unmutated in variants.

Using immunoSEQ multiplex PCR, the repertoire was profiled, and TCRdb retains in-frame clones only, with some absent. Among approximately 94,000 clones listed, about 87% were seen once. CDR1 is LNHDA and CDR2 is SQIVND in the germline V gene (reference sequence). The CDR3 consists of 13 residues. Trimming cost V 3 bases and J 5 bases; bases outside gene matches: 3. The TCR originated in an adult in good health. The V call is TRBV19, the J call TRBJ2-5; 7 nucleotides match TRBD2. This specimen was peripheral blood, taken on day 0 of AZD1222 vaccination. CDR3 DNA: TGTGCCAGTAGTATGAGCGGGATTGAGACCCAGTACTTC. Its protein is CASSMSGIETQYF.